The rows below give T cell receptor beta chains drawn from one sample of a study of T cells in Graves' hyperthyroidism and ophthalmopathy. TCRdb processed the multiplex PCR reads anew with MiXCR; each CDR3 protein has one entry. Among 550,000 to 600,000 distinct CDR3 sequences listed, roughly a sixth were seen once. The sample consisted of blood. All receptors derive from a woman aged 18-35 years with Graves' hyperthyroidism. Both conserved end residues are part of each CDR3.

TRBV12-3/TRBV12-4,TRBJ2-1,CASSGRDGGSYNEQFF
TRBV11-3,TRBJ2-3,CASRHTNTDTRYF
TRBV27,TRBJ2-3,CASPPWLAGGPIGDTQYF
TRBV4-3,TRBJ2-1,CASSQVWRRGNISYNEQFF
TRBV12-3/TRBV12-4,TRBJ2-1,CASKPSWQSSYNEQFF
TRBV7-9,TRBJ1-5,CASSLAVGHQPQHF
TRBV4-3,TRBJ1-2,CASSQDPRDYGYTF
TRBV6-5,TRBJ2-5,CASSYVLAGGLPGETQYF
TRBV30,TRBJ2-5,CAWSVLTGVQETQYF
TRBV9,TRBJ1-6,CASSGTGASSYNSPLHF
TRBV7-7,TRBJ2-5,CASSLRDRLHETQYF
TRBV20-1,TRBJ2-5,CSARDRIGGSGTETQYF
TRBV28,TRBJ1-5,CASSFTGAHQPQHF
TRBV6-2/TRBV6-3,TRBJ1-5,CASSYPHRGWDQPQHF
TRBV7-2,TRBJ1-2,CASSLGFLRLGYTF
TRBV20-1,TRBJ2-5,CSATSGAPQETQYF
TRBV5-1,TRBJ2-7,CASTRDRGYEQYF
TRBV6-6,TRBJ1-5,CASSYSTPDRGQPQHF
TRBV20-1,TRBJ2-5,CSSQAGGYPTQYF
TRBV7-3,TRBJ2-1,CASSLLAGGHSYNEQFF
TRBV20-1,TRBJ2-7,CSASPSGLSYEQYF
TRBV15,TRBJ2-7,CATSRPAMRGMLSAGEQYF
TRBV5-6,TRBJ1-2,CASSKQGAKGYTF
TRBV7-3,TRBJ1-2,CASSRDGSLYGYTF
TRBV7-2,TRBJ2-3,CASSLDNAGGGADTQYF
TRBV2,TRBJ1-1,CASRGQAFF
TRBV20-1,TRBJ2-7,CSIAGASGSYEQYF
TRBV7-2,TRBJ2-1,CASSSRRAGGMNEQFF
TRBV20-1,TRBJ2-4,CSASWSAADLAKNIQYF
TRBV11-3,TRBJ2-5,CASSLAGQIRQYF
TRBV3-1,TRBJ2-7,CASSQGTGGSAEQYF
TRBV4-1,TRBJ2-5,CASSKGLSLAGEETQYF
TRBV28,TRBJ2-7,CASSPQRGASRGYEQYF
TRBV20-1,TRBJ2-3,CSANDQGTSTDTQYF
TRBV29-1,TRBJ2-3,CSAHSGADTQYF
TRBV11-2,TRBJ2-2,CASSLYTTGELFF
TRBV13,TRBJ1-5,CASSLGLRQPQHF
TRBV3-1,TRBJ1-6,CASSQEGNSPLHF
TRBV3-1,TRBJ2-5,CASSHRGFEETQYF
TRBV7-9,TRBJ1-1,CASSLSDIRSEAFF
TRBV4-3,TRBJ1-2,CASSQEQGSRGYTF
TRBV5-1,TRBJ2-7,CASSLVPYEQYF
TRBV6-1,TRBJ1-2,CASSVGQSNYGYTF
TRBV5-1,TRBJ2-4,CASSFEGRGAKNIQYF
TRBV5-1,TRBJ1-4,CASRGEAATNEKLFF